The T cell receptor beta chain under discussion was sequenced for a study of identical twins. General study points: Invariant MAIT and iNKT cells may have partly biased zero-insertion analyses. Alpha sequences out of frame and shared by twins had excess low generation probability.

Template switching added a universal primer site, and cDNA bore unique molecular identifiers. TCRdb ran MiXCR on the 5' RACE reads and lists one entry per CDR3 protein. The table lists roughly 260,000 distinct CDR3 sequences, 6% to 8.5% of them singletons. The length of the CDR3 is 15 residues. From germline, CDR1 is SGHRS and CDR2 YFSETQ. Trimming removed 0 bases from V and 0 bases from J, with 9 bases in between. This clonotype has ten or more counts. Its matching antigen is unknown. This same sample was also taken into another study, of yellow fever vaccine responses in identical twins.

V and J are TRBV5-1 and TRBJ1-2, with D uncertain. This receptor was identified in a woman aged 18 to 35 in good health. Sequenced sample: CD8+ T cells sorted from blood. CDR3 sequence (DNA): TGCGCCAGCAGCTTGGCGCTACCAGCTAACTATGGCTACACCTTC. Translation: CASSLALPANYGYTF.